The entry that follows covers one T cell receptor (beta chain) sequence. Antigen: not known. Donation came from healthy Caucasian individuals in Russia who were aged 6 to 90. A J-beta primer mix and a sample-barcoded 5' primer were used in a second PCR of roughly 7 to 12 cycles. With 12 random nucleotides, a template-switch adaptor tagged each individual cDNA molecule. TCRdb re-derived calls from the 5' RACE reads in MiXCR, one entry per CDR3 protein. The table records about 1.4 million distinct CDR3 sequences, approximately 59% of them present only once. The data stem from a study of blood T cells in healthy people across ages. About the research overall: About one barcoded beta molecule per two T cells was captured by template switching. General study results and limits: Strongly correlated with naive T cell percentage was TCR beta diversity.

Sequencing used blood. This sequence was found in a man aged 18 to 35 in good health.

CDR3 in amino acids: CSARATLGRETQYF. In DNA form, the CDR3 reads TGCAGTGCTAGAGCTACGTTGGGGCGGGAGACCCAGTACTTC. The chain carries TRBV20-1 and TRBJ2-7; D possibly corresponds to TRBD1 (5 bases). The DNA end lines up better with TRBJ2-5; the J call may be wrong. The CDR3 totals 14 residues. Germline V gives CDR1 DFQATT, CDR2 SNEGSKA (reference sequence).